This T cell receptor beta chain was captured in a study of metastatic and nonmetastatic thyroid tumors. Study context: Across peripheral blood and tumor or nodule tissue samples taken from malignant and benign thyroid patients, the repertoires were compared with one another. Study-level results: It was reportedly found that TCR beta diversity was significantly higher in malignant thyroid tumors than in benign nodules, a difference seen in both blood and tumor samples.

CDR3 size: 14 residues. The germline V gene encodes CDR1 DFQATT and CDR2 SNEGSKA (reference sequence). The junction had 10 bases not matched to a gene; V was cut back by 6 bases and J by 2 bases. A remark on this clone: The antigen is undetermined.

Ahead of thyroid surgery, no patient had received treatment of any kind. Study processing details: For papillary thyroid cancer, a distant-metastasis classifier was constructed from CDR3 differences observed across clinicopathological groups. TCRdb recomputed clones from the PCR reads via MiXCR. TCRdb assigned the V and J calls; the authors' analysis was not used. The sample yields about 17,000 clones, about 28% seen once. This sequence joins TRBV20-1 and TRBJ2-7, with 7 bases lining up with TRBD1. The sample taken for sequencing was tumor tissue. The receptor's source is a female donor with papillary thyroid cancer or a benign thyroid nodule (not recorded which). Some clones in this sample may be carry-over from other donors' samples. CDR3 region: CSAPSRDRPYEQYF. CDR3 coding DNA: TGCAGTGCCCCCTCCCGGGACAGACCCTACGAGCAGTACTTC.